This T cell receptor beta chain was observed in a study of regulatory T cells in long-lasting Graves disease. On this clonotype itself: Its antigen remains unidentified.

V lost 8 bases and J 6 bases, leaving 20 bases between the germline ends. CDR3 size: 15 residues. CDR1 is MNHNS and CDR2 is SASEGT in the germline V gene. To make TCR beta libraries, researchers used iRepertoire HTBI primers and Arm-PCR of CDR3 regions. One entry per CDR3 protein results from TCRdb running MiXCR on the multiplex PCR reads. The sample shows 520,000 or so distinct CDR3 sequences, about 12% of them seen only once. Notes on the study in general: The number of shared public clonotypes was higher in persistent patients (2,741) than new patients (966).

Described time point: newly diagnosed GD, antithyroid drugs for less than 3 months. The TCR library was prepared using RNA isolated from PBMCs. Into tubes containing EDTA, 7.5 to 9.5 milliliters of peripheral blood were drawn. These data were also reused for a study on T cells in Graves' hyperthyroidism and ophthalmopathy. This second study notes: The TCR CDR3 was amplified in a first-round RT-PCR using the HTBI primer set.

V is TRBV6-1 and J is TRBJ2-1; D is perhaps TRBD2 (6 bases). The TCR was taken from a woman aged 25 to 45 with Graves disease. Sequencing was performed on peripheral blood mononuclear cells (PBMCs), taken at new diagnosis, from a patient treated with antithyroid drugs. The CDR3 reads CASAPLDGSGNEQFF. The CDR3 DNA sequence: TGTGCCAGCGCCCCCTTGGACGGGAGTGGCAATGAGCAGTTCTTC.